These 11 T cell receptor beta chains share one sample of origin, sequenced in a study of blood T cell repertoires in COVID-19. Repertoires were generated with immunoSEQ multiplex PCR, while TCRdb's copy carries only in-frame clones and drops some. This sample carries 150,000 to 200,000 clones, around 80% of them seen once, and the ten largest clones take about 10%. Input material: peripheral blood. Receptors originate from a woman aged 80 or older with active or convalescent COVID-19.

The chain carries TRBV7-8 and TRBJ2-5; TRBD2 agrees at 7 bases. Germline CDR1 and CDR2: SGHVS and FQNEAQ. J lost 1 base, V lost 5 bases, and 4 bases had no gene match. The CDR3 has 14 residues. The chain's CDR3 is CASSLRLAQETQYF. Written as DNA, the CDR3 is TGTGCCAGCAGCCTCAGACTAGCCCAAGAGACCCAGTACTTC.

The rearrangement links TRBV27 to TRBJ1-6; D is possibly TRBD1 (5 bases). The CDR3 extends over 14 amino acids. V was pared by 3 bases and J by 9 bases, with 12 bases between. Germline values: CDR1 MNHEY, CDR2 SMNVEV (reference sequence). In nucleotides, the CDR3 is TGTGCCAGCAGTTTCGGGGGGGAGGGTTCACCCCTCCACTTT. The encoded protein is CASSFGGEGSPLHF.

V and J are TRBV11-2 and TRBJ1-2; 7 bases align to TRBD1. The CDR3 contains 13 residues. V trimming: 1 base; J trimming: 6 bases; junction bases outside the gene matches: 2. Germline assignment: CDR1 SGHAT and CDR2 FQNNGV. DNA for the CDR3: TGTGCCAGCAGCTTAGCCCAGGGGGATGGCTACACCTTC. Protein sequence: CASSLAQGDGYTF. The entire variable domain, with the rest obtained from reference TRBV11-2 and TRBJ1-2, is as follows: EAGVAQSPRYKIIEKRQSVAFWCNPISGHATLYWYQQILGQGPKLLIQFQNNGVVDDSQLPKDRFSAERLKGVDSTLKIQPAKLEDSAVYLCASSLAQGDGYTFGSGTRLTVV.

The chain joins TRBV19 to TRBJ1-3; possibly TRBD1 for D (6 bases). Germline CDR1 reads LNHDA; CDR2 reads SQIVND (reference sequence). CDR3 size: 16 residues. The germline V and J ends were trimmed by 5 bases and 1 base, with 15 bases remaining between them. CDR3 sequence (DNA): TGTGCCAGTAGTCCAAGGGACACACTATCTGGAAACACCATATATTTT. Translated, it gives CASSPRDTLSGNTIYF.

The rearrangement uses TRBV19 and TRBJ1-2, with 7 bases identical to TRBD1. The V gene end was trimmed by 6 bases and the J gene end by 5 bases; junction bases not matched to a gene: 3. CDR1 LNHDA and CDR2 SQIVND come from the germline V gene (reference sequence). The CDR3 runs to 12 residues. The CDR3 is CASRPGQYGYTF. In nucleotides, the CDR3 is TGTGCCAGTAGACCGGGACAGTATGGCTACACCTTC.

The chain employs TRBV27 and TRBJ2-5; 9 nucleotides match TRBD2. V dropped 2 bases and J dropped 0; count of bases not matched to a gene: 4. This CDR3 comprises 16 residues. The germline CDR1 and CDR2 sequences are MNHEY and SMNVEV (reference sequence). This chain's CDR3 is CASSLRTSVYQETQYF. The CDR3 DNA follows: TGTGCCAGCAGTTTACGGACTAGCGTTTACCAAGAGACCCAGTACTTC.

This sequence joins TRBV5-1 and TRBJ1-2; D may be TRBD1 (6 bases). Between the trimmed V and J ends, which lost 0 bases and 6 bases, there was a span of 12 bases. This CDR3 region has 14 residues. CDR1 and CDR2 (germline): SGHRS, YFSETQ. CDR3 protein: CASSLGWDMHGYTF. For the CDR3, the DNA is TGCGCCAGCAGCTTGGGTTGGGACATGCATGGCTACACCTTC.

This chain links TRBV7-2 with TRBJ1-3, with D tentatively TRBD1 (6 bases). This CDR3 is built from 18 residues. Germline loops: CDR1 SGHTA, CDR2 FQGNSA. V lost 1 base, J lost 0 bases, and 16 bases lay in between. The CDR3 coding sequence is TGTGCCAGCAGCTTAGGGGGAACAGGGCACACCTCTGGAAACACCATATATTTT. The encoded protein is CASSLGGTGHTSGNTIYF.

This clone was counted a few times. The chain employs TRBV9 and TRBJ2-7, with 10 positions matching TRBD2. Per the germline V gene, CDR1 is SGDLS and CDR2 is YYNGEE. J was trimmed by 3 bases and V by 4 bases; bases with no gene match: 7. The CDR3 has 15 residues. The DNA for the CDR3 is TGTGCCAGCAGCCACGGAACTAGCGGGGACTACGAGCAGTACTTC. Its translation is CASSHGTSGDYEQYF.

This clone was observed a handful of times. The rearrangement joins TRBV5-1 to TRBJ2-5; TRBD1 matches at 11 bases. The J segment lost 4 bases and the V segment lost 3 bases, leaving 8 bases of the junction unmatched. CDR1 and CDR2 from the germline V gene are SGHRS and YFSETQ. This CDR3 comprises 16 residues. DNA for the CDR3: TGCGCCAGCAGCTGGGCGGGACAGGGGGAAGCAGAGACCCAGTACTTC. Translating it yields CASSWAGQGEAETQYF.

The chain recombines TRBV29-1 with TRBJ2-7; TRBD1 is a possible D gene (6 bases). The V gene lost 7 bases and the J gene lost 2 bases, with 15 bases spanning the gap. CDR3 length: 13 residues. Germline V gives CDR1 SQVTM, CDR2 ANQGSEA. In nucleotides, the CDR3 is TGCAGCGCGACCCCGGACAGCACCTACGAGCAGTACTTC. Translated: CSATPDSTYEQYF.